The subject of this entry is one T cell receptor (beta chain). Its antigen is not known. Nominal health characterized the donors when sampled, though unrecorded immune exposures were likely. The data belong to a study of cytomegalovirus exposure and HLA in healthy donors. The primer mix had 60 Vbeta and 13 Jbeta primers. Assay used: immunoSEQ multiplex PCR; TCRdb lists only in-frame clones, some missing. The profile shows tens of thousands of clones, approximately 80% of them singletons. The junction had 2 bases not matched to a gene; V was cut back by 6 bases and J by 4 bases. Germline V lookup: CDR1 SEHNR, CDR2 FQNEAQ (reference sequence). The CDR3 runs 13 residues. Study-level results: Earlier findings revealed that most TCR beta V segments proved productive either about 87% or about 30% of the time. Rarity characterized most TCR sequences, yet some public TCRs appeared in many donors. A later analysis found TCR association rates differed by HLA locus, highest for DRB1 and lowest for HLA-C.

Sample: PBMCs. V usage is TRBV7-9 and J usage is TRBJ2-2; 7 positions match TRBD1. The origin of this receptor is a woman in her 30s in good health and CMV-seronegative. The CDR3 sequence is CASSWDSTGELFF. CDR3 in DNA: TGTGCCAGCAGTTGGGACAGCACCGGGGAGCTGTTTTTT.